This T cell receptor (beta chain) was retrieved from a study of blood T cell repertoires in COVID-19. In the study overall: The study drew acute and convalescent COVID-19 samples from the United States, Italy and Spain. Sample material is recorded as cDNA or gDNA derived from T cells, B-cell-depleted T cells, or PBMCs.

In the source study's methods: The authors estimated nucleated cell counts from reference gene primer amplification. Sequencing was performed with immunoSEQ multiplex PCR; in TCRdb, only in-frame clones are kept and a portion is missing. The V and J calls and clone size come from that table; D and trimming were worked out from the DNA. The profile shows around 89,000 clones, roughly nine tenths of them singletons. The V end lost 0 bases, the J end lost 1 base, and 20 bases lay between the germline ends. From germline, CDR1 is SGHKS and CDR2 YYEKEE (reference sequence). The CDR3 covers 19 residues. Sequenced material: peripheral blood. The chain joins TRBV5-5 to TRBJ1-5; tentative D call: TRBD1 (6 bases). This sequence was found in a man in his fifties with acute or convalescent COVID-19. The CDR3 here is CASSLAQGMGTISNQPQHF. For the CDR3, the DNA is TGTGCCAGCAGCTTGGCACAGGGAATGGGGACTATAAGCAATCAGCCCCAGCATTTT.